The 22 T cell receptor beta chains presented below share a single source sample, sequenced in a study of control samples from healthy donors and cancer patients. Here immunoSEQ multiplex PCR was the method, and the copy in TCRdb shows in-frame clones only, minus some. The data hold fewer than 200,000 clones, with 96% observed a single time. Sequencing used blood. Receptor source: a woman aged 30 to 39 in good health.

The chain joins TRBV19 to TRBJ1-5; D remains unclear. The CDR3 loop spans 11 amino acids. Per the germline V gene, CDR1 is LNHDA and CDR2 is SQIVND (reference sequence). CDR3 sequence reads: CAVGNYQPQHF. The CDR3 DNA sequence: TGTGCAGTCGGAAACTATCAGCCCCAGCATTTT.

The V call is TRBV14, the J call TRBJ2-5; D is undetermined. Trimming took 2 bases from V and 0 from J, leaving 1 base between them. In germline, CDR1 is SGHDN, CDR2 FVKESK. The CDR3 consists of 12 residues. The CDR3 DNA sequence: TGTGCCAGCAGCCAATACCAAGAGACCCAGTACTTC. It is translated as CASSQYQETQYF.

The J gene is TRBJ1-1, the V gene TRBV7-9; D perhaps matches TRBD1 (5 bases). The V end lost 1 base, the J end lost 5 bases, and 14 bases lay between the germline ends. The CDR3 consists of 15 residues. Germline CDR1 reads SEHNR; CDR2 reads FQNEAQ (reference sequence). CDR3 bases: TGTGCCAGCAGCTTAGTACGGACACATTTAACTGAAGCTTTCTTT. This translates into CASSLVRTHLTEAFF. The full variable domain, completed using reference TRBV7-9 and TRBJ1-1, is DTGVSQNPRHKITKRGQNVTFRCDPISEHNRLYWYRQTLGQGPEFLTYFQNEAQLEKSRLLSDRFSAERPKGSFSTLEIQRTEQGDSAMYLCASSLVRTHLTEAFFGQGTRLTVV.

The V and J genes are TRBV7-3 and TRBJ1-5, with TRBD1 matching 9 bases. The CDR3 is 19 residues long. Germline V gene lookup returns CDR1 SGHTA and CDR2 FQGTGA. V dropped 2 bases and J dropped 2; count of bases not matched to a gene: 13. The CDR3 loop reads CASSLVRDREFMGNQPQHF. The CDR3 nucleotides are TGTGCCAGCAGCTTAGTCCGGGACAGGGAGTTTATGGGCAATCAGCCCCAGCATTTT.

The chain employs TRBV18 and TRBJ2-2, with 7 bases fitting TRBD1. With V trimmed by 5 bases and J by 5 bases, 5 bases remained unmatched. The CDR3 runs 14 residues. The V gene's germline CDR1 is KGHSH and CDR2 LQKENI. CDR3 sequence reads: CASSSTGVTGELFF. CDR3 nucleotide sequence: TGTGCCAGCTCATCTACAGGGGTGACCGGGGAGCTGTTTTTT.

The CDR3, as DNA: TGCAGCGTTACAGACAGGAGCACAGATACGCAGTATTTT. Amino acids: CSVTDRSTDTQYF. The J gene is TRBJ2-3, the V gene TRBV29-1; D perhaps matches TRBD1 (6 bases). Germline CDR1 is SQVTM and CDR2 is ANQGSEA. This CDR3 has 13 amino acids. Trimming removed 5 bases at V and 0 bases at J, with 9 bases between.

The CDR3 spells CASRERGGLPTDTQYF. The CDR3 nucleotides are TGTGCCAGCAGAGAGCGGGGGGGCCTTCCCACAGATACGCAGTATTTT. The rearrangement links TRBV6-6 to TRBJ2-3; 10 nucleotides agree with TRBD2. The V gene's germline CDR1 is MNHNY and CDR2 SVGAGI (reference sequence). Trimming took 6 bases from V and 2 from J; bases not matched to a gene: 8. The CDR3 spans 16 residues.

V and J are TRBV28 and TRBJ1-6, with no clear D. Germline values: CDR1 MDHEN, CDR2 SYDVKM. Trimming took off 7 bases at V and 0 bases at J, with 19 bases between the two ends. The CDR3 extends over 18 amino acids. DNA of the CDR3: TGTGCCAGCACCTCCCTGGTGTGGGAGAGCTCCTATAATTCACCCCTCCACTTT. This codes for CASTSLVWESSYNSPLHF. Supplemented by reference TRBV28 and TRBJ1-6, the full variable domain reads DVKVTQSSRYLVKRTGEKVFLECVQDMDHENMFWYRQDPGLGLRLIYFSYDVKMKEKGDIPEGYSVSREKKERFSLILESASTNQTSMYLCASTSLVWESSYNSPLHFGNGTRLTVT.

This chain connects TRBV18 to TRBJ1-1; 7 bases agree with TRBD1. The CDR3 length is 13 residues. Germline V gene data show CDR1 as KGHSH and CDR2 as LQKENI. Trimming at V came to 4 bases and at J to 7 bases, leaving 6 bases not matched to a gene. The CDR3 reads CASSRGQDREAFF. CDR3 coding DNA: TGTGCCAGCTCACGAGGACAGGACCGTGAAGCTTTCTTT.

This chain joins TRBV11-2 and TRBJ1-2; no firm D call. Germline V gives CDR1 SGHAT, CDR2 FQNNGV. CDR3 size: 18 residues. The V and J ends lost 5 bases and 0 bases respectively, with 22 bases between them. CDR3 in amino acids: CASSPGGLPELANYGYTF. As DNA, the CDR3 is TGTGCCAGCAGCCCCGGTGGGCTCCCTGAGTTAGCTAACTATGGCTACACCTTC.

Turning to this clone: Within the sample, other DNA sequences also encode this same CDR3. The V gene is TRBV6-5, the J gene TRBJ1-2; no definite D call. The CDR3 length is 11 residues. Germline V gene data show CDR1 as MNHEY and CDR2 as SVGAGI. The V and J ends lost 6 bases and 5 bases respectively, with 7 bases between them. The CDR3 region has the DNA TGTGCCAGCAGGGGAGCATATGGCTACACCTTC. Translation gives CASRGAYGYTF.

The V gene is TRBV30, the J gene TRBJ1-4; TRBD1 matches at 8 bases. The V gene's germline CDR1 is GTSNPN and CDR2 SVGIG (reference sequence). V shed 0 bases, J shed 3 bases, and the junction held 6 bases outside the gene matches. This CDR3 region has 16 residues. CDR3 nucleotide sequence: TGTGCCTGGAGTGTCGGTCAGGGGGCCGCTAATGAAAAACTGTTTTTT. Translating it yields CAWSVGQGAANEKLFF. Based on the CDR3 plus reference TRBV30 and TRBJ1-4, the full variable domain is SQTIHQWPATLVQPVGSPLSLECTVEGTSNPNLYWYRQAAGRGLQLLFYSVGIGQISSEVPQNLSASRPQDRQFILSSKKLLLSDSGFYLCAWSVGQGAANEKLFFGSGTQLSVL.

The V call is TRBV30, the J call TRBJ1-4; D ambiguous. Per germline, CDR1 GTSNPN and CDR2 SVGIG (reference sequence). Trimming shortened V by 4 bases and J by 8 bases, and 8 bases separated the two germline ends. This CDR3 contains 11 residues. CDR3 nucleotides: TGTGCCTGGACGTACGGAGAAAAACTGTTTTTT. Translation: CAWTYGEKLFF. The full variable domain, in which reference TRBV30 and TRBJ1-4 provide the parts outside the CDR3, is SQTIHQWPATLVQPVGSPLSLECTVEGTSNPNLYWYRQAAGRGLQLLFYSVGIGQISSEVPQNLSASRPQDRQFILSSKKLLLSDSGFYLCAWTYGEKLFFGSGTQLSVL.

The chain links TRBV6-1 to TRBJ1-3; 11 bases map to TRBD1. This CDR3 has 19 amino acids. V shed 1 base and J 0 bases; nucleotides not matched to a gene: 8. Germline V lookup: CDR1 MNHNS, CDR2 SASEGT. CDR3 DNA sequence: TGTGCCAGCAGTGAAGAATACCGGGACAGGGGGACCTCTGGAAACACCATATATTTT. It yields the protein CASSEEYRDRGTSGNTIYF.

As DNA, the CDR3 is TGTGCCAGCAGTCTCTCCGGGATTTCTGGGGGGCCCCTCGATGGCTACACCTTC. Translated, it gives CASSLSGISGGPLDGYTF. The chain uses TRBV27 and TRBJ1-2, with a weak D call TRBD1 (6 bases). There are 18 residues in the CDR3. Germline V gives CDR1 MNHEY, CDR2 SMNVEV (reference sequence). Trimming took off 5 bases at V and 6 bases at J, with 28 bases between the two ends.

The J gene is TRBJ2-2, the V gene TRBV3-1 (or the pseudogene TRBV3-2), with D perhaps TRBD1 (6 bases). CDR3 size: 13 residues. Between the trimmed V and J ends, which lost 7 bases and 6 bases, there was a span of 12 bases. Per germline, CDR1 LGHDT and CDR2 YNNKEL (reference sequence). CDR3 residues: CASMRGSAGELFF. The CDR3 coding sequence is TGTGCCAGCATGAGGGGGAGCGCCGGGGAGCTGTTTTTT.

V usage is TRBV9 and J usage is TRBJ1-5; no definite D call. V lost 4 bases and J 4 bases, leaving 9 bases between the germline ends. Germline V lookup: CDR1 SGDLS, CDR2 YYNGEE. The CDR3 loop spans 13 amino acids. CDR3 sequence reads: CASSREKNQPQHF. CDR3 sequence (DNA): TGTGCCAGCAGCCGGGAAAAAAATCAGCCCCAGCATTTT.

The V and J genes are TRBV3-1 (or the pseudogene TRBV3-2) and TRBJ2-1; 9 bases line up with TRBD2. In germline, CDR1 is LGHDT, CDR2 YNNKEL (reference sequence). The J segment lost 0 bases and the V segment lost 2 bases, leaving 5 bases of the junction unmatched. The CDR3 is 17 residues long. CDR3: CASSQRISGSSYNEQFF. CDR3 nucleotides: TGTGCCAGCAGCCAAAGGATTAGCGGGAGCTCCTACAATGAGCAGTTCTTC.

The chain employs TRBV4-1 and TRBJ1-1; D is unclear. Germline V CDR1 and CDR2: MGHRA, YSYEKL. This CDR3 has 16 residues. V shed 7 bases and J shed 3 bases, with 21 bases lying between them. The CDR3 DNA sequence: TGCGCCAGCACCATCCAGCCAAACTTCCCGCACACTGAAGCTTTCTTT. This encodes CASTIQPNFPHTEAFF.

A single count supports this clone. This chain links TRBV19 with TRBJ2-1; 11 nucleotides line up with TRBD2. Per germline, CDR1 LNHDA and CDR2 SQIVND (reference sequence). This CDR3 has 17 amino acids. V shed 5 bases and J 0 bases; nucleotides not matched to a gene: 6. CDR3 bases: TGTGCCAGTAGTCCCGGACTAGCGGGTTACTCCTACAATGAGCAGTTCTTC. It encodes CASSPGLAGYSYNEQFF.

The chain is built from TRBV4-2 and TRBJ1-2, with 8 bases aligning to TRBD1. With V trimmed by 4 bases and J by 6 bases, 10 bases remained unmatched. The CDR3 consists of 15 residues. Per the germline V gene, CDR1 is LGHNA and CDR2 is YNFKEQ. CDR3 in DNA: TGTGCCAGCAGCCCCCGGGACAGGCGGGGCGATGGCTACACCTTC. Translating gives CASSPRDRRGDGYTF.

This chain links TRBV10-1 with TRBJ1-2; D is unresolved. The CDR3 loop spans 13 amino acids. V was shortened by 0 bases and J by 4 bases, with 6 bases between the two germline ends. Germline values: CDR1 WNHNN, CDR2 SYGVQD (reference sequence). Here the CDR3 DNA reads TGCGCCAGCAGTGAGTCGGGCGGCTATGGCTACACCTTC. Residues: CASSESGGYGYTF.